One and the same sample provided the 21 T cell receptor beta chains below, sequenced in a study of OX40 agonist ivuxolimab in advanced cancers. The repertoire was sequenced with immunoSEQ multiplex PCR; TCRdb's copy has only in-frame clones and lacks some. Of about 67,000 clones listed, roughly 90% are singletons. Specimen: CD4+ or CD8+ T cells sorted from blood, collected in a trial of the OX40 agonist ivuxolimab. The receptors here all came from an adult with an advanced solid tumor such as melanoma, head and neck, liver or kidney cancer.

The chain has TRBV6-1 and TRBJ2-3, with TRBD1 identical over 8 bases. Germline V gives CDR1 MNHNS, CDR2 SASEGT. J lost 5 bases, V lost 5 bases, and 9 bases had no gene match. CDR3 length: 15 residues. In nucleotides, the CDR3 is TGTGCCAGCAGTCTTACAGGGGGGAAGGGAGATACGCAGTATTTT. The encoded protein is CASSLTGGKGDTQYF.

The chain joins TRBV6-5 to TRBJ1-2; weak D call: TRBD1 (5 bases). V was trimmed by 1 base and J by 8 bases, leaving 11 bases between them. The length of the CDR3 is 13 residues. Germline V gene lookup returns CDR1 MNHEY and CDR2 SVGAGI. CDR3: CASSYWQGEGYTF. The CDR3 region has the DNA TGTGCCAGCAGTTACTGGCAGGGCGAGGGCTACACCTTC.

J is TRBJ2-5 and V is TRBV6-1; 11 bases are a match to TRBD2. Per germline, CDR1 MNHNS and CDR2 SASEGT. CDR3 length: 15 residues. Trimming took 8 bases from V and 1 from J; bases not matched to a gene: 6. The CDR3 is CASRGLAAGQETQYF. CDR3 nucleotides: TGTGCCAGCCGGGGACTAGCGGCCGGCCAAGAGACCCAGTACTTC.

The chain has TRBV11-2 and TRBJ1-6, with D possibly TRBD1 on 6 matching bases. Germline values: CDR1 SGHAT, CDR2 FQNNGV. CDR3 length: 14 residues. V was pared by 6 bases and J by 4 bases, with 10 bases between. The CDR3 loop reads CASRTGQYNSPLHF. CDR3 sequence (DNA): TGTGCCAGCAGAACAGGACAGTATAATTCACCCCTCCACTTT.

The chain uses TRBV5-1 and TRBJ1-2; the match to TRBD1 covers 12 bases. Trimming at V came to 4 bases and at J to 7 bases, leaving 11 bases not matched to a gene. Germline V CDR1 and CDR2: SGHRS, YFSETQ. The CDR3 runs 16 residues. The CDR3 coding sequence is TGCGCCAGCAGCGTTGACCGGGACAGGGGGCTAGGTGGCTACACCTTC. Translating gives CASSVDRDRGLGGYTF.

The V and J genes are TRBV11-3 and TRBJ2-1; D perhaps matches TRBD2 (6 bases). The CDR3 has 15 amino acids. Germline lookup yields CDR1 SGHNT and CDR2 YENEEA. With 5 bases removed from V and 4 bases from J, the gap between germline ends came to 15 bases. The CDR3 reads CASSHSGGLYNEQFF. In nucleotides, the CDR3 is TGTGCCAGCAGCCATAGCGGAGGGTTATACAATGAGCAGTTCTTC. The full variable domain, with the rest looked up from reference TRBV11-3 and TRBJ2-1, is EAGVVQSPRYKIIEKKQPVAFWCNPISGHNTLYWYLQNLGQGPELLIRYENEEAVDDSQLPKDRFSAERLKGVDSTLKIQPAELGDSAVYLCASSHSGGLYNEQFFGPGTRLTVL.

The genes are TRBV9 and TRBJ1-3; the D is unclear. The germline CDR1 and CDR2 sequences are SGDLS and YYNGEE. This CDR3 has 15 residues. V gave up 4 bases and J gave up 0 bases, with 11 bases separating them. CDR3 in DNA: TGTGCCAGCAGCACCCGGCAGAGCTCTGGAAACACCATATATTTT. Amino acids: CASSTRQSSGNTIYF.

The CDR3 coding sequence is TGTGCCAGCTCACCACGGTCCGGGAGCTACGAGCAGTACTTC. It translates to CASSPRSGSYEQYF. The gene calls are TRBV18 and TRBJ2-7, with a weak D call TRBD2 (6 bases). CDR1 is KGHSH, CDR2 LQKENI, per germline. CDR3 size: 14 residues. V dropped 1 base and J dropped 3 bases, with 10 bases sitting between them.

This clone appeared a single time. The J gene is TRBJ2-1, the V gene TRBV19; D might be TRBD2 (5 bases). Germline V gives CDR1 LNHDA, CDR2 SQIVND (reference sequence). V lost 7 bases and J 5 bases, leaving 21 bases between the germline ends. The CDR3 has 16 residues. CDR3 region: CASTSNRAGPDNEQFF. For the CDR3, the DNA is TGTGCCAGTACCTCAAACCGCGCGGGCCCAGACAATGAGCAGTTCTTC.

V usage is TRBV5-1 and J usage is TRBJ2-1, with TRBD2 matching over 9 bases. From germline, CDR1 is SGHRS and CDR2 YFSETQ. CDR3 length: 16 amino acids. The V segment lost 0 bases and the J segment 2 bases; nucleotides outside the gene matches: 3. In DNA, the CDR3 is TGCGCCAGCAGCTTGGGAGCTAGCGGGACCTACAATGAGCAGTTCTTC. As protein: CASSLGASGTYNEQFF.

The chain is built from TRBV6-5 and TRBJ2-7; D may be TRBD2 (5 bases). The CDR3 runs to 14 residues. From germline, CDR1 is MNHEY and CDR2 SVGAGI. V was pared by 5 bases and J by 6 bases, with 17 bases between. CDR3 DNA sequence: TGTGCCAGCAGTGTCCGGGCCCTAGCTGCCGAGCAGTACTTC. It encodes CASSVRALAAEQYF.

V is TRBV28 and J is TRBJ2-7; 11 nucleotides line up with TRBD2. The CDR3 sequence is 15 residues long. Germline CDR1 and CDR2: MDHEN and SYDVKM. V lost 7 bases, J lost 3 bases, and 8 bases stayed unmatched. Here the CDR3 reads CASNYGTSGFYEQYF. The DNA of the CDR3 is TGTGCCAGCAACTACGGGACTAGCGGATTCTACGAGCAGTACTTC.

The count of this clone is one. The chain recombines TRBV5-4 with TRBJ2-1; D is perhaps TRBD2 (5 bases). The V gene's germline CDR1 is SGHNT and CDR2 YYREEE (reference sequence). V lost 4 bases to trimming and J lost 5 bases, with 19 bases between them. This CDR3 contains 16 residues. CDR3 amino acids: CASSPPPFDGDNEQFF. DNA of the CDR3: TGTGCCAGCAGCCCGCCTCCCTTTGACGGGGACAATGAGCAGTTCTTC.

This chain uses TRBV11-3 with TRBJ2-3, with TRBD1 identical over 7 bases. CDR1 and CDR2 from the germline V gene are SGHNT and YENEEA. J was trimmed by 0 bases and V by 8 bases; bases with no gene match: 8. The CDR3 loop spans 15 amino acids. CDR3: CASSRTGPSTDTQYF. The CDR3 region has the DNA TGTGCCAGCTCCCGGACAGGTCCCAGCACAGATACGCAGTATTTT.

The CDR3 loop is CASRSPSTDTQYF. The CDR3 DNA reads TGCGCCAGCCGTTCTCCTTCCACAGATACGCAGTATTTT. V usage is TRBV10-1 and J usage is TRBJ2-3; D gene ambiguous. The CDR3 runs to 13 residues. Per germline, CDR1 WNHNN and CDR2 SYGVQD (reference sequence). Between the trimmed V and J ends, which lost 8 bases and 2 bases, there was a span of 11 bases.

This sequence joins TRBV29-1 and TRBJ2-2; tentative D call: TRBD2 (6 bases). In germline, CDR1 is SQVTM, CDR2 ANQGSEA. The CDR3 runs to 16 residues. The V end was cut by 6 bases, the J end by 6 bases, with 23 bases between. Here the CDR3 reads CSVRGTPGGLAGELFF. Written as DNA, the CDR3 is TGCAGCGTCCGTGGGACGCCCGGGGGATTGGCCGGGGAGCTGTTTTTT.

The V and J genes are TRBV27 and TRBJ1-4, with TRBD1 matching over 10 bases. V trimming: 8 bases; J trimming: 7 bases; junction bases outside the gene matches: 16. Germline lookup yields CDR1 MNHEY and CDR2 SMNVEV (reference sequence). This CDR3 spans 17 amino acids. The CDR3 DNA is TGTGCCAGCGGACCGGGACAGGGGATCGGCATGGCTGAAAAACTGTTTTTT. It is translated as CASGPGQGIGMAEKLFF.

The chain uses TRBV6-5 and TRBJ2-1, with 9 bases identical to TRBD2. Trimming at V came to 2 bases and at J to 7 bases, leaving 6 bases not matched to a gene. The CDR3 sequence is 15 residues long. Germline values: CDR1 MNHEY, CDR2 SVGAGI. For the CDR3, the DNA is TGTGCCAGCAGTTACGCGGGAGGGCATCGGAATGAGCAGTTCTTC. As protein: CASSYAGGHRNEQFF.

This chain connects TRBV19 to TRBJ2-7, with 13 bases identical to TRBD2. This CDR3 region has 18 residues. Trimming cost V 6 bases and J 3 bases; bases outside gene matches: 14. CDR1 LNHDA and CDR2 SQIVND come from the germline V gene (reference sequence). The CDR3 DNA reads TGTGCCAGTAGACCAGGACTAGCGGGAGCTCATACGGTCTACGAGCAGTACTTC. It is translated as CASRPGLAGAHTVYEQYF.

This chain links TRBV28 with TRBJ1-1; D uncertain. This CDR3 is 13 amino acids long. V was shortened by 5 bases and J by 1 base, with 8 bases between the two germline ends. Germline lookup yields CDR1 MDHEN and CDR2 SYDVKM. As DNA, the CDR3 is TGTGCCAGCAGTCCCTCGGAGAACACTGAAGCTTTCTTT. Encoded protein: CASSPSENTEAFF.

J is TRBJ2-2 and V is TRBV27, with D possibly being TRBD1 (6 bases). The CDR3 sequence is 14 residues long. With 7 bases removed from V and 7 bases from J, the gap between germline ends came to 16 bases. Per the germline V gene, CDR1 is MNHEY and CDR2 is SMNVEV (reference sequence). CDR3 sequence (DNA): TGTGCCAGCAAGCCTTTACAGGGTTACGGGGAGCTGTTTTTT. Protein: CASKPLQGYGELFF.